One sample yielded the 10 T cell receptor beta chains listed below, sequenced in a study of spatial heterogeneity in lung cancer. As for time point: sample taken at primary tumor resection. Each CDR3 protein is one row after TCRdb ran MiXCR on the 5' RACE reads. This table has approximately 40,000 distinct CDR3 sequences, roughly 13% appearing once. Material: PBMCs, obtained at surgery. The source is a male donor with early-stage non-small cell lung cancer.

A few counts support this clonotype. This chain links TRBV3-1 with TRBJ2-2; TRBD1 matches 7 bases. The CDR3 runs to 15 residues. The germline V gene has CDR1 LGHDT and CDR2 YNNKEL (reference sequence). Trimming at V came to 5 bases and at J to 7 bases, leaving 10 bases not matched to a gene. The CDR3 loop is CASSTGTVFNGELFF. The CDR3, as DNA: TGTGCCAGCAGCACCGGGACAGTGTTTAACGGGGAGCTGTTTTTT.

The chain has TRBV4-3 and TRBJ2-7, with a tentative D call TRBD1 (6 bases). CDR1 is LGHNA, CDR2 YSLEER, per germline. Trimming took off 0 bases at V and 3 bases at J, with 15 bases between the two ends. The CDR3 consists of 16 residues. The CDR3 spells CASSQDVLGTNYEQYF. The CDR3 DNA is TGCGCCAGCAGCCAAGACGTCTTGGGGACAAACTACGAGCAGTACTTC.

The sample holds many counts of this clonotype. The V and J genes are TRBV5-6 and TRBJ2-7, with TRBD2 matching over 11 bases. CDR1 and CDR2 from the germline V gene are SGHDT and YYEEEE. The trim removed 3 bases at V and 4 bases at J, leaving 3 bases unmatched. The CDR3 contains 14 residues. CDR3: CASSSGTSGYEQYF. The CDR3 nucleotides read TGTGCCAGCAGCTCCGGGACTAGCGGTTACGAGCAGTACTTC. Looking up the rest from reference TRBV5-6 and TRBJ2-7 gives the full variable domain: DAGVTQSPTHLIKTRGQQVTLRCSPKSGHDTVSWYQQALGQGPQFIFQYYEEEERQRGNFPDRFSGHQFPNYSSELNVNALLLGDSALYLCASSSGTSGYEQYFGPGTRLTVT.

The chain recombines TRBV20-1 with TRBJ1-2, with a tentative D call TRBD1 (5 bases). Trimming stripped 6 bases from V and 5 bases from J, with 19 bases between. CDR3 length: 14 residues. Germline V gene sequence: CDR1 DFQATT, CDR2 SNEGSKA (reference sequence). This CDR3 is CSALGTSLEYGYTF. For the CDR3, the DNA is TGCAGTGCCCTAGGGACCAGTCTGGAATATGGCTACACCTTC.

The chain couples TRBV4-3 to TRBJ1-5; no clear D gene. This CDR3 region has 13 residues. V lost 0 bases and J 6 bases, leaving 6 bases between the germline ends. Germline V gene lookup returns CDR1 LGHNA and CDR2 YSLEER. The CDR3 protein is CASSQDTGQPQHF. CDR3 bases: TGCGCCAGCAGCCAAGATACGGGTCAGCCCCAGCATTTT.

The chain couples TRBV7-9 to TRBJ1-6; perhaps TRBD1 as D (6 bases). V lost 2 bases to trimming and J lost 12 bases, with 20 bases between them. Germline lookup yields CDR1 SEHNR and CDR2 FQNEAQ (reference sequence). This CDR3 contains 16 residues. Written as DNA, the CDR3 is TGTGCCAGCAGCTTATGGCCCGGGACACACAGTAGACCCCTCCACTTT. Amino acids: CASSLWPGTHSRPLHF.

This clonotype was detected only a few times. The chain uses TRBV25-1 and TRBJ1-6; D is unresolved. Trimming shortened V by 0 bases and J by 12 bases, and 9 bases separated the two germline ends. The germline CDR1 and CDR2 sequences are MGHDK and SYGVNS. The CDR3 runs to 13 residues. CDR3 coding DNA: TGTGCCAGCAGTGAATACGATACCGGACCCCTCCACTTT. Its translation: CASSEYDTGPLHF.

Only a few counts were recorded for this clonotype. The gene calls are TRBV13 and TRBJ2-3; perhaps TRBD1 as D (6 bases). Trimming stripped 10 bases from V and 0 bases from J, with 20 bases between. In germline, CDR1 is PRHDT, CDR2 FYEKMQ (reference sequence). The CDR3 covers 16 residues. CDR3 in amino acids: CATRDTFNSSTDTQYF. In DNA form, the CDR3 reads TGTGCCACCCGGGACACCTTTAACTCTAGCACAGATACGCAGTATTTT. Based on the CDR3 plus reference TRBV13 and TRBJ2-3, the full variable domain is AAGVIQSPRHLIKEKRETATLKCYPIPRHDTVYWYQQGPGQDPQFLISFYEKMQSDKGSIPDRFSAQQFSDYHSELNMSSLELGDSALYFCATRDTFNSSTDTQYFGPGTRLTVL.

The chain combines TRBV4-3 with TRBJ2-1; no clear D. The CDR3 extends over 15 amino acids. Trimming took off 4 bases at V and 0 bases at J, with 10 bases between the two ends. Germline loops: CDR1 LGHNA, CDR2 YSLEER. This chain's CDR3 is CASSPQLSSYNEQFF. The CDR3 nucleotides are TGCGCCAGCAGCCCACAACTGAGCTCCTACAATGAGCAGTTCTTC.

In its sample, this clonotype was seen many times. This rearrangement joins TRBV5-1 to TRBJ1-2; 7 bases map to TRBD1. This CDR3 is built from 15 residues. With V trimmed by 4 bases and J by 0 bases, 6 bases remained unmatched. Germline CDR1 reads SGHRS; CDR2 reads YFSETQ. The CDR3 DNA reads TGCGCCAGCAGCCGCTGGGACAGAGCTAACTATGGCTACACCTTC. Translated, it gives CASSRWDRANYGYTF.